This TCR beta chain was captured by sequencing in a study of blood T cells in healthy people across ages (dated by TCRdb to between 2014 and 2016). The study in broad terms: In model experiments, template switching captured about one uniquely barcoded TCR beta cDNA molecule for every two T cells. Using deep sequencing normalized with unique cDNA molecular identifiers, the study measured how TCR beta repertoire diversity changes with age. The donors were divided into four age groups: young (average approximately 16 years), middle-aged (roughly 42), aged (about 60) and long-lived (about 84). To avoid experimental bias, donors of different ages were spread randomly across the sequencing lanes. For two donors (one aged 18 to 29 and one aged 80 or older), the study analyzed two additional independent replicas of 1 million unique cDNA reads from the same blood draw. The research as a whole found: Estimates of total diversity based on one million sequenced T cells were considered lower bounds and underestimates. Observed TCR beta diversity per million T cells fell roughly linearly with age, and a significant reduction was already apparent by age around 40. Since profiling was done on bulk unsorted PBMCs, naive and antigen-experienced compartments could not be conclusively compared. Donor CMV infection status was unknown, potentially confounding age-related changes in expanded clonotypes. Compared with the aged group, the long-lived group had more naive CD4+ T cells, fewer expanded clones and increased TCR diversity, suggesting age selection. There was a strong correlation between observed TCR beta diversity and the percentage of naive T cells measured by flow cytometry.

The approximately 41 donors, aged about 6 to 100 years, were systemically healthy Caucasian individuals from Russia. Ten milliliters of peripheral blood were drawn from each donor into EDTA-treated Vacutainer tubes. Ficoll-Paque density-gradient centrifugation was used to isolate PBMCs, with at least 6.5 million per sample. Trizol reagent was used to extract total RNA from the PBMCs, yielding at least 6 micrograms per sample. For every donor, an aliquot of PBMCs went through flow cytometry to measure the percentages of naive CD45RAhigh/CD27high T cells. In the case of this clonotype: Its recognized antigen is unknown. No per-base quality is available; no much larger clone lies one base away.

The library was obtained by 5' RACE. The instrument given in TCRdb is Illumina HiSeq 2500. A second PCR of about 6 to 11 cycles was performed with a sample-barcoded 5' primer and a J-beta primer mix. Each TCR beta cDNA molecule received a unique molecular identifier from a template-switch 5' adaptor carrying 12 random nucleotides. At least 2.5 million CDR3-containing paired-end reads were obtained from each sample. First-strand cDNA was synthesized from all RNA with the Mint cDNA synthesis kit, primed by a TRBC-specific oligonucleotide. Following uracil-DNA glycosylase treatment, all cDNA underwent a first 18-cycle PCR with the universal primers M1SS and BC2_uni_R. For the original study's pipeline: For normalization, 1 million high-quality reads were randomly selected from each sample, with every read carrying a distinct molecular identifier. Reads with shared molecular identifiers were discarded instead of being binned into consensus sequences. MiTCR, run with a Q25 quality threshold and the strictest error-elimination algorithm, handled CDR3 identification, clonotype clustering and error correction. A nonparametric unseen species model with Euler transformation was used to estimate a lower bound on total TCR beta diversity. TCRdb reprocessing: public reads trimmed at Q25 with fastp, clones called with MiXCR, in-frame beta chains kept. Entries are consolidated by CDR3 protein sequence, retaining the most common genes and DNA. Clone size and V and J calls follow TCRdb, not the original study. For this sample the table gives more than 800,000 distinct CDR3 sequences, of which 40% to 45% were detected only once. The ten largest account for approximately 20% of the sample.

In the germline V gene, CDR1 corresponds to SGHRS and CDR2 to YFSETQ. V is shortened by 8 bases, J by 7 bases, and the region joining them spans 19 bases. Its CDR3 holds 13 amino acids, cysteine through phenylalanine. Just CDR3 DNA is preserved here, 39 bases in frame from base 1. Material: blood. The chain links TRBV5-1 with TRBJ2-7; a tentative D match to TRBD2 spans 5 bases. This clonotype was obtained from a woman aged 55-75 years in good health. The CDR3 corresponds to CARSPPATGEQYF. The sequenced DNA: TGCGCCAGAAGCCCCCCTGCCACGGGGGAGCAGTACTTC.